This TCR beta chain stems from a study of cytomegalovirus exposure and HLA in healthy donors. Vbeta (60) and Jbeta (13) primers were used in the PCR. Per the study methods: Approximately 86 million unique TCR beta chains, roughly 12 million shared, were counted in a later analysis. The data were produced by immunoSEQ multiplex PCR, yet TCRdb's version contains in-frame clones alone and is incomplete. V, J and clone size were drawn from that table, and D and trimming were deduced from the DNA. The sample carries 120,000 or so clones, around two thirds recorded once. Germline loops: CDR1 LNHDA, CDR2 SQIVND (reference sequence). J was trimmed by 10 bases and V by 4 bases; bases with no gene match: 4. The CDR3 has 13 residues.

The source material was PBMCs. This sequence was found in a woman in her 40s in good health and CMV-seropositive. The chain is built from TRBV19 and TRBJ2-4; 10 positions agree with TRBD1. CDR3 nucleotides: TGTGCCAGTAGTACGGGGACAGGGGTAATTCAGTACTTC. Translating it yields CASSTGTGVIQYF.